Each of the 18 T cell receptor beta chains below was sequenced from the same sample in a study of cytomegalovirus exposure and HLA in healthy donors. The study ran its PCR with 60 Vbeta and 13 Jbeta primers. Assay: immunoSEQ multiplex PCR; the TCRdb copy retains only in-frame clones and omits some. The repertoire holds 150,000 to 200,000 clones, with about three quarters as singletons. Sequencing input: PBMCs. Source of these receptors: a man between 18 and 29 years old in good health and CMV-seronegative.

The chain uses TRBV27 and TRBJ2-5; no firm D call. This CDR3 has 14 residues. Trimming left V 5 bases short and J 3 bases short, with 13 bases between. Germline CDR1 is MNHEY and CDR2 is SMNVEV (reference sequence). This CDR3 is CASSPLGEEETQYF. The CDR3 region has the DNA TGTGCCAGCAGTCCCTTAGGCGAGGAAGAGACCCAGTACTTC.

The chain employs TRBV6-5 and TRBJ1-3; D unclear. The germline V and J ends were trimmed by 0 bases and 4 bases, with 4 bases remaining between them. The CDR3 runs 13 residues. Germline CDR1 reads MNHEY; CDR2 reads SVGAGI. The CDR3 DNA reads TGTGCCAGCAGTTACTCGAGGGGAAACACCATATATTTT. Protein sequence: CASSYSRGNTIYF.

The sample holds a few counts of this clone. J is TRBJ2-7 and V is TRBV6-1; 11 positions agree with TRBD1. The V gene end was trimmed by 7 bases and the J gene end by 5 bases; junction bases not matched to a gene: 7. Germline V gene sequence: CDR1 MNHNS, CDR2 SASEGT. CDR3 length: 14 residues. The CDR3 is CASTRTGGPNEQYF. The CDR3 bases are TGTGCCAGCACCCGGACAGGGGGCCCCAACGAGCAGTACTTC.

This chain links TRBV19 with TRBJ1-6; TRBD1 aligns across 9 bases. V dropped 5 bases and J dropped 2; count of bases not matched to a gene: 7. Germline CDR1 LNHDA, CDR2 SQIVND (reference sequence). The CDR3 is 17 residues long. CDR3 loop: CASSPGTGRAYNSPLHF. CDR3 DNA sequence: TGTGCCAGTAGTCCGGGGACAGGGCGGGCCTATAATTCACCCCTCCACTTT.

In nucleotides, the CDR3 is TGTGCCAGCAGCTCCTGGGACAGGGTCTACGAGCAGTACTTC. Translation: CASSSWDRVYEQYF. This chain uses TRBV11-2 with TRBJ2-7, with TRBD1 matching 9 bases. The CDR3 runs to 14 residues. Germline CDR1 is SGHAT and CDR2 is FQNNGV. The V gene end was trimmed by 4 bases and the J gene end by 3 bases; junction bases not matched to a gene: 4.

This sequence joins TRBV11-2 and TRBJ1-1; D is possibly TRBD1 (5 bases). Per the germline V gene, CDR1 is SGHAT and CDR2 is FQNNGV. This CDR3 is 13 amino acids long. The V end was cut by 3 bases, the J end by 6 bases, with 11 bases between. The DNA of the CDR3 is TGTGCCAGCAGCTTTGGGGCGTTGGCTGAAGCTTTCTTT. It is translated as CASSFGALAEAFF.

The chain recombines TRBV9 with TRBJ1-5; TRBD1 agrees at 7 bases. Germline lookup yields CDR1 SGDLS and CDR2 YYNGEE. This CDR3 is 15 amino acids long. The junction had 5 bases not matched to a gene; V was cut back by 5 bases and J by 0 bases. The CDR3 DNA sequence: TGTGCCAGCAGTCCAGGGGGGTTTAGCAATCAGCCCCAGCATTTT. Its translation: CASSPGGFSNQPQHF. Supplemented by reference TRBV9 and TRBJ1-5, the full variable domain reads DSGVTQTPKHLITATGQRVTLRCSPRSGDLSVYWYQQSLDQGLQFLIQYYNGEERAKGNILERFSAQQFPDLHSELNLSSLELGDSALYFCASSPGGFSNQPQHFGDGTRLSIL.

The V call is TRBV27, the J call TRBJ2-1; D possibly corresponds to TRBD1 (7 bases). Germline CDR1 reads MNHEY; CDR2 reads SMNVEV (reference sequence). V was trimmed by 2 bases and J by 6 bases, leaving 14 bases between them. The CDR3 length is 15 residues. CDR3 in amino acids: CASSLMEGAGNEQFF. CDR3 coding DNA: TGTGCCAGCAGTTTAATGGAGGGGGCGGGCAATGAGCAGTTCTTC.

The V and J genes are TRBV30 and TRBJ1-1; D is perhaps TRBD1 (6 bases). Germline loops: CDR1 GTSNPN, CDR2 SVGIG (reference sequence). The CDR3 is 12 residues long. V was cut by 8 bases and J by 2 bases, with 12 bases left in between. The DNA of the CDR3 is TGTGCCCCGACAGGCCGTAACACTGAAGCTTTCTTT. Its translation is CAPTGRNTEAFF.

The V gene is TRBV7-8, the J gene TRBJ2-3, with 8 bases matching TRBD2. This CDR3 is built from 16 residues. With V trimmed by 1 base and J by 3 bases, 6 bases remained unmatched. Per the germline V gene, CDR1 is SGHVS and CDR2 is FQNEAQ. CDR3 DNA: TGTGCCAGCAGCTTAGTAGCGGGGCGCAGAACAGATACGCAGTATTTT. It codes for CASSLVAGRRTDTQYF.

The rearrangement links TRBV29-1 to TRBJ2-7; D possibly corresponds to TRBD1 (6 bases). Germline V gene data show CDR1 as SQVTM and CDR2 as ANQGSEA. This CDR3 spans 14 amino acids. Deletions cut 6 bases from V and 7 bases from J, with 22 bases between. This CDR3 is CSVKHRVGLGEQYF. The CDR3 DNA reads TGCAGCGTCAAGCACAGGGTCGGATTAGGGGAGCAGTACTTC.

V usage is TRBV28 and J usage is TRBJ2-7, with 7 bases identical to TRBD2. Trimming removed 4 bases from V and 5 bases from J; junction bases left unmatched: 11. The CDR3 contains 15 residues. Germline CDR1 is MDHEN and CDR2 is SYDVKM. CDR3 residues: CASSSARGVSNEQYF. The CDR3, as DNA: TGTGCCAGCAGTTCGGCCCGGGGGGTAAGCAACGAGCAGTACTTC.

The chain couples TRBV10-1 to TRBJ1-1, with D hard to call. Germline V lookup: CDR1 WNHNN, CDR2 SYGVQD (reference sequence). This CDR3 has 11 residues. V lost 3 bases and J 7 bases, leaving 6 bases between the germline ends. The CDR3 here is CASSEGDEAFF. In DNA form, the CDR3 reads TGCGCCAGCAGTGAAGGAGATGAAGCTTTCTTT.

V gene TRBV5-1 combines with J gene TRBJ2-5; possible D gene TRBD1, 5 bases. TRBJ2-7 matches the DNA end more closely, so the J call is doubtful. The CDR3 runs 18 residues. The germline CDR1 and CDR2 sequences are SGHRS and YFSETQ. The CDR3 DNA is TGCGCCAGCAGCCCCGGACGCGTGGGGCTTCTACCTTCCTACGAGCAGTACTTC. Amino acids: CASSPGRVGLLPSYEQYF.

In its sample, this clone was seen once. The genes are TRBV11-3 and TRBJ2-5; D ambiguous. Germline CDR1 SGHNT, CDR2 YENEEA. The ends were cut back, 1 base at V and 2 bases at J, with 5 bases in the middle. The CDR3 spans 13 residues. CDR3 DNA sequence: TGTGCCAGCAGCTTAGGGCAGCAAGAGACCCAGTACTTC. It is translated as CASSLGQQETQYF.

The rearrangement links TRBV2 to TRBJ2-7; 8 positions agree with TRBD2. Trimming at V came to 1 base and at J to 12 bases, leaving 8 bases not matched to a gene. The germline gives CDR1 SNHLY, CDR2 FYNNEI. This CDR3 spans 13 amino acids. The CDR3 DNA follows: TGTGCCAGCAGTGAAGAGGAAGCGGGGGACGCGTACTTC. Its translation: CASSEEEAGDAYF.

This chain joins TRBV29-1 and TRBJ2-7; no reliable D call. Trimming took off 7 bases at V and 0 bases at J, with 10 bases between the two ends. Germline lookup yields CDR1 SQVTM and CDR2 ANQGSEA. This CDR3 is built from 12 residues. The CDR3 DNA follows: TGCAGCGCCGTAACAGACTCCTACGAGCAGTACTTC. This translates into CSAVTDSYEQYF.

V gene TRBV7-9 combines with J gene TRBJ1-3, with a possible D match to TRBD1 (6 bases). The germline V gene encodes CDR1 SEHNR and CDR2 FQNEAQ (reference sequence). Trimming left V 3 bases short and J 4 bases short, with 19 bases between. The CDR3 is 17 amino acids. The CDR3 DNA is TGTGCCAGCAGCTTTAAAGTGACAGGCGCTGAAGGAAACACCATATATTTT. Its protein product is CASSFKVTGAEGNTIYF. Supplemented by reference TRBV7-9 and TRBJ1-3, the full variable domain reads DTGVSQNPRHKITKRGQNVTFRCDPISEHNRLYWYRQTLGQGPEFLTYFQNEAQLEKSRLLSDRFSAERPKGSFSTLEIQRTEQGDSAMYLCASSFKVTGAEGNTIYFGEGSWLTVV.